This T cell receptor beta chain was observed in a study of human T cells and chemical hapten exposure. Study-level information: Upper-back patches of 0.01% DPC were read at 6 days.

This clonotype occurred a few times. Its antigen is currently unknown. J gave up 6 bases and V 4 bases, and 3 bases lay outside the gene matches. Germline V gene data show CDR1 as SEHNR and CDR2 as FQNEAQ (reference sequence). This CDR3 spans 15 amino acids. The time point denotes: patch test 1, 2 weeks after DPC sensitization. This sample's treatment: therapeutic diphenylcyclopropenone sensitization with weekly scalp DPC. From the RACE reads, TCRdb called clonotypes with MiXCR, one entry per CDR3 protein. The table has roughly 160,000 distinct CDR3 sequences, 13% to 15% seen once; the top ten hold 1.5% to 2%. Study observations and caveats: TCRs above 1 in 1000 frequency did not change with DPC sensitization.

This specimen was whole blood, taken in connection with sensitization to the hapten diphenylcyclopropenone (DPC). The rearrangement joins TRBV7-9 to TRBJ2-1; 13 nucleotides line up with TRBD2. This TCR was sampled from a woman in her 30s with alopecia areata. Some clones in this sample may be carry-over from other donors' samples. CDR3 in amino acids: CASSSGLAGPNEQFF. In DNA, the CDR3 is TGTGCCAGCAGCTCGGGACTAGCGGGACCCAATGAGCAGTTCTTC.